This TCR beta chain was profiled in a study of blood T cell repertoires in COVID-19. The wider study: Whether acute or convalescent, the COVID-19 samples came from the United States, Italy and Spain. The analysed material was cDNA or gDNA that came from T cells, B-cell-depleted T cells, or PBMCs.

Repertoires were generated with immunoSEQ multiplex PCR, while TCRdb's copy carries only in-frame clones and drops some. The table lists 350,000 to 450,000 clones, approximately 90% of them singletons. What was sequenced was PBMCs or T cells enriched from blood (not recorded which). This TCR came from a woman in her thirties or forties who had been exposed to COVID-19.

Here the CDR3 DNA reads TGTGCCAGCAGCTTAATGTCCAGTGGTGAGCAGTTCTTC. Its translation is CASSLMSSGEQFF. The chain employs TRBV7-3 and TRBJ2-1; D unclear. Germline CDR1 SGHTA, CDR2 FQGTGA. Trimming took 1 base from V and 9 from J, leaving 10 bases between them. CDR3 size: 13 residues.